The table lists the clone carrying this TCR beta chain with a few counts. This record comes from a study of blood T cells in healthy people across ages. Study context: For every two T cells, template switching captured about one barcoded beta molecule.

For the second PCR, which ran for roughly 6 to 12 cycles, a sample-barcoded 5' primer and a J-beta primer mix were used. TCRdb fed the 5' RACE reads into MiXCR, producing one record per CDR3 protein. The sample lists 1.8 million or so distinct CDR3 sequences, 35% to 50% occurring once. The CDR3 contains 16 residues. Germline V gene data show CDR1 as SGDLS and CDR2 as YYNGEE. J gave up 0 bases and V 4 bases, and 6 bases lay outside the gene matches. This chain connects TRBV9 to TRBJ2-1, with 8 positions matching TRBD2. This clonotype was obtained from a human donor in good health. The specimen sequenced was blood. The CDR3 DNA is TGTGCCAGCAGCTCTCGGGGGGGCACCTCCTACAATGAGCAGTTCTTC. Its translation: CASSSRGGTSYNEQFF.